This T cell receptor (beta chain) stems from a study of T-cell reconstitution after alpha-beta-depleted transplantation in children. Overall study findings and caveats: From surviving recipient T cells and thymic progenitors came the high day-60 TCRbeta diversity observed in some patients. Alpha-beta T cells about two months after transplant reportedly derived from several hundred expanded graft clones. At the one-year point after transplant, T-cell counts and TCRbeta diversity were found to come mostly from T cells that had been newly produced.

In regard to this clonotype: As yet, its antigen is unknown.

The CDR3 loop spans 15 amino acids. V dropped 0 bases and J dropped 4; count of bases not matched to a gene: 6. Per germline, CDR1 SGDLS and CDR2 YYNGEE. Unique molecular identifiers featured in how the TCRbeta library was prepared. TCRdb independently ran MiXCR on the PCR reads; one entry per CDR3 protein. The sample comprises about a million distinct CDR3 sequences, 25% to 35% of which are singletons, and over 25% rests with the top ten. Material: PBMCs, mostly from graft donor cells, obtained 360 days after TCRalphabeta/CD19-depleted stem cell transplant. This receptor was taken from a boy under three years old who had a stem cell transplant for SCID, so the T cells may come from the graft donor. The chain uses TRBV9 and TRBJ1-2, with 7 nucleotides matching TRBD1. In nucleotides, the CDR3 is TGTGCCAGCAGCGTAGATGAGGGGGCGGCCTATGGCTACACCTTC. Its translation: CASSVDEGAAYGYTF.